This TCR beta chain emerged from a study of prognosis after radiotherapy for stage I lung cancer. Across the study: Patients received stereotactic body radiotherapy alone, with no concurrent therapy.

This clonotype was seen many times. The antigen remains unidentified. V was pared by 5 bases and J by 5 bases, with 7 bases of the junction left unmatched. The CDR3 has 16 residues. The germline CDR1 and CDR2 sequences are SGHVS and FQNEAQ. Peripheral venous blood was drawn in approximately 6-milliliter volumes, with a draw taken at each of two separate time points. Multiplex PCR in two rounds served to amplify TCR beta CDR3 from genomic DNA. During first-round PCR, primers specific to each TRBV and TRBJ gene were used. Each CDR3 protein gets one entry after TCRdb re-called the multiplex PCR reads with MiXCR. The sample has tens of thousands of distinct CDR3 sequences, roughly 45% seen once. Whole-study findings and limits: A fall in unique TCR clone counts followed stereotactic body radiation therapy, with medians of about 9,700 versus 6,500. Lower values of Shannon entropy after stereotactic body radiation therapy were seen in patients who developed distant metastases.

This TCR came from a donor aged 50 or older with non-small cell lung cancer. The chain recombines TRBV7-8 with TRBJ2-1, with 12 nucleotides matching TRBD2. Sequences were derived from PBMCs, sampled before or after stereotactic body radiation therapy (not recorded which). The CDR3 DNA reads TGTGCCAGCAGCCCAAGGACTAGCGGGATTAACAATGAGCAGTTCTTC. The encoded protein is CASSPRTSGINNEQFF.